The subject of this entry is one T cell receptor (beta chain). TCRdb's table, derived via immunoSEQ multiplex PCR, lists solely in-frame clones and lacks some. The sample yields approximately 27,000 clones, around nine tenths seen once. This entry belongs to a study of T cell responses to AZD1222 COVID-19 vaccine. Study background: Analysis merged second doses at about 4 or about 12 weeks.

The sample consisted of peripheral blood, taken on day 0 of AZD1222 vaccination. This receptor was identified in an adult in good health.

CDR3 region: CASSQNRGTYNSPLHF. In DNA, the CDR3 is TGCGCCAGCAGTCAAAACAGGGGAACCTATAATTCACCCCTCCACTTT. The J gene is TRBJ1-6, the V gene TRBV4-1, with 7 bases identical to TRBD1. There are 16 residues in the CDR3. With 6 bases clipped from V and 2 bases from J, the junction kept 7 bases outside the gene matches. Germline V gives CDR1 MGHRA, CDR2 YSYEKL.